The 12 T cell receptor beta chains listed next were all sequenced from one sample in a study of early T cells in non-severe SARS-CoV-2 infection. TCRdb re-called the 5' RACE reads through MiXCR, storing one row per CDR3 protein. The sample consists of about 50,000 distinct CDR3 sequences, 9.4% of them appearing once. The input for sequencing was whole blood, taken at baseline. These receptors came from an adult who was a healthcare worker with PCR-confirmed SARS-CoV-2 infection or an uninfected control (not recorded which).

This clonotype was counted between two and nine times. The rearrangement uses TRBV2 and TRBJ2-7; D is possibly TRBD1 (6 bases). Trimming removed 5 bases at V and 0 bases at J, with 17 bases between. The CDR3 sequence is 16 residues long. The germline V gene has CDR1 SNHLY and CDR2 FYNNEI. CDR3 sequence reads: CASSRFDRSSSYEQYF. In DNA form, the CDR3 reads TGTGCCAGCAGTCGATTTGACAGGAGCAGCTCCTACGAGCAGTACTTC.

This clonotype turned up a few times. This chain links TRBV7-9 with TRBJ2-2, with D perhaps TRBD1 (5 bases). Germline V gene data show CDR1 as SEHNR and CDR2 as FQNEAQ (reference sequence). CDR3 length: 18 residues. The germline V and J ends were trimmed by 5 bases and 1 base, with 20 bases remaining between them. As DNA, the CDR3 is TGTGCCAGCAGCCCCGACAGATTCGTTTTGGAGAACACCGGGGAGCTGTTTTTT. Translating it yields CASSPDRFVLENTGELFF.

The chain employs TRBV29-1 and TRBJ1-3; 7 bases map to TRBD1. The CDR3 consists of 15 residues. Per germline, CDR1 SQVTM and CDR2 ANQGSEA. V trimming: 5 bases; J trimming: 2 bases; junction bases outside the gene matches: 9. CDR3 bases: TGCAGCGTTATGACAGGGCTGATGGCTGGAAACACCATATATTTT. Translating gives CSVMTGLMAGNTIYF.

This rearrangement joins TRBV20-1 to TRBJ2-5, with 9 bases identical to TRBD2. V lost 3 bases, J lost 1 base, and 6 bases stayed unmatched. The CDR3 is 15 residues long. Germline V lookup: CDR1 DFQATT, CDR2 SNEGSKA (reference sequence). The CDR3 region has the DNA TGCAGTGCTAGGGTTAGCGGGGGAGTCCAAGAGACCCAGTACTTC. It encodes CSARVSGGVQETQYF.

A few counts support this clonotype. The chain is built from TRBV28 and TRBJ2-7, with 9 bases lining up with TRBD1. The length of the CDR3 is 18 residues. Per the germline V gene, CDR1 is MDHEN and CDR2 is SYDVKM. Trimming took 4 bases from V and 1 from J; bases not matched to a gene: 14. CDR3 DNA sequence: TGTGCCAGCAGTTACCATTCGCACCAGGGACAGGGATCCTACGAGCAGTACTTC. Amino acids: CASSYHSHQGQGSYEQYF.

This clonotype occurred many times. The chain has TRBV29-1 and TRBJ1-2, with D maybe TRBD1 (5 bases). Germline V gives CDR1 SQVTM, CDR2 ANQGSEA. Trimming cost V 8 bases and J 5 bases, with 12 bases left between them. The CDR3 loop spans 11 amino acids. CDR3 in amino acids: CSSWGGYGYTF. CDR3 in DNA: TGCAGCTCCTGGGGCGGTTATGGCTACACCTTC.

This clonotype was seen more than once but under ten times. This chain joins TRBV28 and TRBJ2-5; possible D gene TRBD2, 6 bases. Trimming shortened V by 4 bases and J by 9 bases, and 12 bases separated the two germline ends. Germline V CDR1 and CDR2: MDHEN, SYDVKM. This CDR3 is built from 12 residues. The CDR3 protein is CASSYLGEAQYF. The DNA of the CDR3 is TGTGCCAGCAGTTATTTGGGGGAGGCCCAGTACTTC.

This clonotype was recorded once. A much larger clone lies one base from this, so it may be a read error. In DNA, the CDR3 is TGTGCCAGCAGCCGCTCCACGGGGCAGTACAATGAGCAGTTCTTC. This translates into CASSRSTGQYNEQFF. The V gene is TRBV7-2, the J gene TRBJ2-1; D tentatively reads TRBD1 or TRBD2 (5 bases each). The V end was cut by 5 bases, the J end by 4 bases, with 15 bases between. The V gene's germline CDR1 is SGHTA and CDR2 FQGNSA. There are 15 residues in the CDR3. Looking up the rest from reference TRBV7-2 and TRBJ2-1 gives the full variable domain: GAGVSQSPSNKVTEKGKDVELRCDPISGHTALYWYRQSLGQGLEFLIYFQGNSAPDKSGLPSDRFSAERTGGSVSTLTIQRTQQEDSAVYLCASSRSTGQYNEQFFGPGTRLTVL.

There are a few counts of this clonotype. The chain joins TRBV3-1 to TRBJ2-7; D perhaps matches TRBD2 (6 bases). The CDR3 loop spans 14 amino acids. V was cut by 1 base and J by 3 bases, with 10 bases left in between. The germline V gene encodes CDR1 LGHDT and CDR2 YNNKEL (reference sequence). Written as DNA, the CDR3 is TGTGCCAGCAGCCAAGGGCTAGCGAGCTACGAGCAGTACTTC. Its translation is CASSQGLASYEQYF.

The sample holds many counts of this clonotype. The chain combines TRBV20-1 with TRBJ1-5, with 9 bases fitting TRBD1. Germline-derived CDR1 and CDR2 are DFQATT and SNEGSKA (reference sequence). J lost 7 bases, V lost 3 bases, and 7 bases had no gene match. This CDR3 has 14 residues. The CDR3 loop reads CSASDLGQGQPQHF. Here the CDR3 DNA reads TGCAGTGCTAGTGATTTGGGACAGGGACAGCCCCAGCATTTT.

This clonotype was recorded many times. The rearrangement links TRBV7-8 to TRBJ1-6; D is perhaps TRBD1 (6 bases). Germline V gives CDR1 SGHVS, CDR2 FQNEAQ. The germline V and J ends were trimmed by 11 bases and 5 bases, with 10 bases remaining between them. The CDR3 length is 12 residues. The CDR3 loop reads CASGQNNSPLHF. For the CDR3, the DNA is TGTGCCTCCGGACAGAATAATTCACCCCTCCACTTT.

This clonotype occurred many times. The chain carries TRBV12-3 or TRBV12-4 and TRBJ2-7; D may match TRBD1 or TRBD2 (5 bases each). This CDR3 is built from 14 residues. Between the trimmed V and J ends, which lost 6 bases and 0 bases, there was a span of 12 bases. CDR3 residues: CASRGRRSSYEQYF. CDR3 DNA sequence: TGTGCCAGCAGGGGACGAAGGAGCTCCTACGAGCAGTACTTC.